This TCR beta chain was observed in a study of regulatory T cells in long-lasting Graves disease. Background on the study: Antithyroid drug exposure in newly diagnosed Graves' patients had lasted under 3 months. Findings of the study overall: Persistent cases of Graves' showed reduced TCR diversity relative to newly diagnosed patients. Study was limited to peripheral blood, excluding thyroid tissue.

Indicated time point: newly diagnosed GD, antithyroid drugs for less than 3 months. The TCR library was prepared using RNA isolated from PBMCs. Patients of an endocrinology department in Xi'an, China, were included. Looked up from germline, CDR1 is SGHNT and CDR2 is YENEEA. The length of the CDR3 is 13 residues. The junction had 5 bases not matched to a gene; V was cut back by 2 bases and J by 15 bases. Arm-PCR with iRepertoire HTBI primers amplified the CDR3 regions for these TCR beta libraries. TCRdb re-called the multiplex PCR reads with MiXCR, one entry per CDR3 protein. The data show roughly 400,000 distinct CDR3 sequences, with less than 20% seen just once and around 23% held by the top ten. In its sample, this clonotype was seen many times. As yet, its antigen is unknown. This sample was shared with a second study, whose subject was T cells in Graves' hyperthyroidism and ophthalmopathy.

The chain combines TRBV11-3 with TRBJ2-1, with 12 bases that match TRBD2. The receptor was isolated from a woman aged 18-29 years with Graves disease. The sample was peripheral blood mononuclear cells (PBMCs), taken at new diagnosis, from a patient treated with antithyroid drugs. The DNA of the CDR3 is TGTGCCAGCAGCTTACTAGCGGGAGGGCCGGCGTTCTTC. It codes for CASSLLAGGPAFF.